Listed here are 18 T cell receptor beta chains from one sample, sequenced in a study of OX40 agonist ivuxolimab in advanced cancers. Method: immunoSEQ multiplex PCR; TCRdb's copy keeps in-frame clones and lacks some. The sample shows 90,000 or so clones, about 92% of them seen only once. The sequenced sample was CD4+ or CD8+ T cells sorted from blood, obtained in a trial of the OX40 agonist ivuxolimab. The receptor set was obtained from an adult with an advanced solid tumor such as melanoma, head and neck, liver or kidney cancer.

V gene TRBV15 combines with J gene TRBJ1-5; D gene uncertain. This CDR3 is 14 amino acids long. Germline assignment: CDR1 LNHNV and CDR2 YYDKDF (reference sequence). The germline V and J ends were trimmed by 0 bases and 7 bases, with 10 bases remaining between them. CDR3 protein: CATSRDNLGQPQHF. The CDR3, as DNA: TGTGCCACCAGCAGAGATAACCTTGGGCAGCCCCAGCATTTT.

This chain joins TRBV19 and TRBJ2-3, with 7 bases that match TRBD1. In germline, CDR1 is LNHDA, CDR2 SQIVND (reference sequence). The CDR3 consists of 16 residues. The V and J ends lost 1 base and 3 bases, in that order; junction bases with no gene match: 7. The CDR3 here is CASSIVLDRITDTQYF. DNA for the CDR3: TGTGCCAGTAGTATAGTCCTGGACAGGATTACAGATACGCAGTATTTT. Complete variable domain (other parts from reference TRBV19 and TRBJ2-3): DGGITQSPKYLFRKEGQNVTLSCEQNLNHDAMYWYRQDPGQGLRLIYYSQIVNDFQKGDIAEGYSVSREKKESFPLTVTSAQKNPTAFYLCASSIVLDRITDTQYFGPGTRLTVL.

This chain's CDR3 is CASRISTGKIYEQYF. CDR3 nucleotide sequence: TGTGCCAGCAGAATCTCGACAGGGAAAATCTACGAGCAGTACTTC. The chain couples TRBV6-7 to TRBJ2-7; 7 nucleotides agree with TRBD1. TRBV6-7 is flagged as an ORF with uncertain function. The CDR3 has 15 residues. V gave up 6 bases and J gave up 3 bases; unmatched junction bases: 11.

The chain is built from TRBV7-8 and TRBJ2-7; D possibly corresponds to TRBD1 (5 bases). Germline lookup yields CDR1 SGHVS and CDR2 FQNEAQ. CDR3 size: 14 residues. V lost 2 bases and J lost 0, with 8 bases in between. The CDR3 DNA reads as TGTGCCAGCAGCTTACAGGGAAACTCCTACGAGCAGTACTTC. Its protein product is CASSLQGNSYEQYF.

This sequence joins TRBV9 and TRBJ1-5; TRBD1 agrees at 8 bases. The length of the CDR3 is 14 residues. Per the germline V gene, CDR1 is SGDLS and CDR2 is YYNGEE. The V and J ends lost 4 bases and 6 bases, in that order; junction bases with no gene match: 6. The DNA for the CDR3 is TGTGCCAGCAGCCCAGGACAGGGCAGTCAGCCCCAGCATTTT. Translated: CASSPGQGSQPQHF.

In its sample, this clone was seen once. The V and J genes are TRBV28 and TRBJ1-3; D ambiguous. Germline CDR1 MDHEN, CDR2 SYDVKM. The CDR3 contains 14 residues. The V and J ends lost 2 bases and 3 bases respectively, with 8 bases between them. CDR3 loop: CASSLRASGNTIYF. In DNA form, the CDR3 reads TGTGCCAGCAGTTTAAGGGCCAGTGGAAACACCATATATTTT.

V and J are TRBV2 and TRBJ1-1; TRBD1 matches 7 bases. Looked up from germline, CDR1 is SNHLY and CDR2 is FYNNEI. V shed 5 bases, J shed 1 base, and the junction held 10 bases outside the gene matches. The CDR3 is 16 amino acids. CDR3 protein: CASSFTNRGRNTEAFF. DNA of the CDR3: TGTGCCAGCAGTTTTACTAACAGGGGAAGGAACACTGAAGCTTTCTTT.

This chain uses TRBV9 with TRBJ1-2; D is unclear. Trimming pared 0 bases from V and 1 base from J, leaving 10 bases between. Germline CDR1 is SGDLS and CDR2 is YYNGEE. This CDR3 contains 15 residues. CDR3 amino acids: CASSVAIGVNYGYTF. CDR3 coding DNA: TGTGCCAGCAGCGTAGCTATTGGAGTTAACTATGGCTACACCTTC. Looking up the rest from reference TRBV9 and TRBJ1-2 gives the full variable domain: DSGVTQTPKHLITATGQRVTLRCSPRSGDLSVYWYQQSLDQGLQFLIQYYNGEERAKGNILERFSAQQFPDLHSELNLSSLELGDSALYFCASSVAIGVNYGYTFGSGTRLTVV.

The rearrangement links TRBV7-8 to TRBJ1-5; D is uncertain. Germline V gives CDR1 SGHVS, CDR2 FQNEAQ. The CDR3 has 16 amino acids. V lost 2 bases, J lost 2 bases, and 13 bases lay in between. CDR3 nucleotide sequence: TGTGCCAGCAGCTTACTCGAACCGGGCGGCAATCAGCCCCAGCATTTT. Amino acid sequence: CASSLLEPGGNQPQHF. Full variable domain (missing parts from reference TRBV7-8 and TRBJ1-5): GAGVSQSPRYKVAKRGQDVALRCDPISGHVSLFWYQQALGQGPEFLTYFQNEAQLDKSGLPSDRFFAERPEGSVSTLKIQRTQQEDSAVYLCASSLLEPGGNQPQHFGDGTRLSIL.

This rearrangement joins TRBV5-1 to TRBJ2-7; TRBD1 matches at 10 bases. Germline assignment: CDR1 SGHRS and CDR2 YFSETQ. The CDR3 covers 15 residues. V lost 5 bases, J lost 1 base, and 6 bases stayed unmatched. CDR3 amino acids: CASRPPGQGSYEQYF. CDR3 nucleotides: TGCGCCAGCAGACCGCCGGGACAGGGGTCCTACGAGCAGTACTTC. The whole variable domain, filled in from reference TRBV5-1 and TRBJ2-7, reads KAGVTQTPRYLIKTRGQQVTLSCSPISGHRSVSWYQQTPGQGLQFLFEYFSETQRNKGNFPGRFSGRQFSNSRSEMNVSTLELGDSALYLCASRPPGQGSYEQYFGPGTRLTVT.

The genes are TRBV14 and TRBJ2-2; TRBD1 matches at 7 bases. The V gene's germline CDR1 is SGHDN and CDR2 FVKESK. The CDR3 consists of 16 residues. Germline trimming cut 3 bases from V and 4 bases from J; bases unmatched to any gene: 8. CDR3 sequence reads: CASSHLRTGGTGELFF. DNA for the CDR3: TGTGCCAGCAGCCATCTACGGACAGGCGGCACCGGGGAGCTGTTTTTT.

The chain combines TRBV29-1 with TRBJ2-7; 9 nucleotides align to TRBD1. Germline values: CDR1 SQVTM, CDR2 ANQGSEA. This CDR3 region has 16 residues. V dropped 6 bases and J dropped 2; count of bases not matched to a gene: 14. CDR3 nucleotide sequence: TGCAGCGTGGCCGGAATACCGACAGGGGGTACCTACGAGCAGTACTTC. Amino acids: CSVAGIPTGGTYEQYF.

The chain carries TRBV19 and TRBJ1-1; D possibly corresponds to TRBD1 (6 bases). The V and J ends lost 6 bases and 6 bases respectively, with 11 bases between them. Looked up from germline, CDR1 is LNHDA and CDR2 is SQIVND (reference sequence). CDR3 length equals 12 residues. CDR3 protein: CASRIGQSEAFF. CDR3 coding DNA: TGTGCCAGTAGGATCGGACAGTCTGAAGCTTTCTTT.

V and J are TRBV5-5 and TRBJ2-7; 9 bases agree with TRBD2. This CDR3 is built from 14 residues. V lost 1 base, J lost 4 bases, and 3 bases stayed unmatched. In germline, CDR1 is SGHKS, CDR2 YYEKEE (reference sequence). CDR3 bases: TGTGCCAGCAGCTTGCGACTAGCGGTTTACGAGCAGTACTTC. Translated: CASSLRLAVYEQYF. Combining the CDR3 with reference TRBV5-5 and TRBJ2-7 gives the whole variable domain DAGVTQSPTHLIKTRGQQVTLRCSPISGHKSVSWYQQVLGQGPQFIFQYYEKEERGRGNFPDRFSARQFPNYSSELNVNALLLGDSALYLCASSLRLAVYEQYFGPGTRLTVT.

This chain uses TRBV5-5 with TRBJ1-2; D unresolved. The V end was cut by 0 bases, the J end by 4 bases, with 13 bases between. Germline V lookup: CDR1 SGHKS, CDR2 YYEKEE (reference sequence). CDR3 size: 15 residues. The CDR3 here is CASSLGILPPYGYTF. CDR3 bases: TGTGCCAGCAGCTTGGGTATCCTACCCCCCTATGGCTACACCTTC.

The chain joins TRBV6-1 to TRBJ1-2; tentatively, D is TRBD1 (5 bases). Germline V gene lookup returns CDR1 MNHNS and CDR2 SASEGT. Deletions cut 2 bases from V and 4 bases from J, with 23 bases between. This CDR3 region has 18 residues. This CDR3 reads CASSELLRVVKFTYGYTF. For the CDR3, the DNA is TGTGCCAGCAGTGAACTTCTCAGGGTGGTTAAATTTACCTATGGCTACACCTTC.

The CDR3 loop is CASSRGLRDRGYNEQFF. CDR3 DNA sequence: TGCGCCAGCAGCCGTGGGCTACGGGACAGGGGGTACAATGAGCAGTTCTTC. The chain carries TRBV4-3 and TRBJ2-1, with TRBD1 identical over 11 bases. After removal of 4 bases from V and 4 bases from J, the junction contained 9 bases not matched to a gene. The CDR3 covers 17 residues. Germline CDR1 reads LGHNA; CDR2 reads YSLEER.

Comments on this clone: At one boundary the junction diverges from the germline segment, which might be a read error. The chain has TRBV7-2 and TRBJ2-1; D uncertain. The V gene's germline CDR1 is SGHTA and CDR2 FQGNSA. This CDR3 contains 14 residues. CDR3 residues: CVSSWASGENEQFF. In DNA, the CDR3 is TGTGTCAGCAGCTGGGCAAGTGGGGAAAATGAGCAGTTCTTC.